The 8 T cell receptor beta chains below all came from one sample that was sequenced in a study of blood T cells in healthy people across ages. For the second PCR, which ran for roughly 7 to 11 cycles, a sample-barcoded 5' primer and a J-beta primer mix were used. TCRdb used MiXCR to reprocess the 5' RACE reads, holding one entry per CDR3 protein. The sample lists a few hundred thousand distinct CDR3 sequences, around 27% seen once, with roughly 30% in the top ten. Sequenced: blood. Receptors originate from an older woman in good health.

The chain combines TRBV6-2 or TRBV6-3 with TRBJ1-1; D uncertain. With 6 bases removed from V and 3 bases from J, the gap between germline ends came to 8 bases. The CDR3 extends over 12 amino acids. Germline V gene data show CDR1 as MNHEY and CDR2 as SVGEGT. CDR3 bases: TGTGCCAGCAGGAGGCTGGACACTGAAGCTTTCTTT. Protein: CASRRLDTEAFF.

This chain links TRBV29-1 with TRBJ2-5; D remains ambiguous. Trimming cost V 6 bases and J 1 base, with 12 bases left between them. Per the germline V gene, CDR1 is SQVTM and CDR2 is ANQGSEA. This CDR3 contains 13 residues. The CDR3 protein is CSVPLQPQETQYF. As DNA, the CDR3 is TGCAGCGTCCCTTTGCAGCCCCAAGAGACCCAGTACTTC.

The J gene is TRBJ1-6, the V gene TRBV12-3 or TRBV12-4, with 8 bases matching TRBD1. This CDR3 contains 16 residues. V trimming: 3 bases; J trimming: 8 bases; junction bases outside the gene matches: 9. CDR3 DNA: TGTGCCAGCAGTTTGGTGTTCCAGGGGGCTGATTCACCCCTCCACTTT. It yields the protein CASSLVFQGADSPLHF.

This clonotype was detected only a few times. The rearrangement uses TRBV29-1 and TRBJ1-1, with D possibly TRBD1 on 5 matching bases. Germline V gene data show CDR1 as SQVTM and CDR2 as ANQGSEA. The V end lost 3 bases, the J end lost 0 bases, and 11 bases lay between the germline ends. The CDR3 extends over 14 amino acids. CDR3 region: CSVDFGTVNTEAFF. The DNA of the CDR3 is TGCAGCGTTGATTTCGGGACGGTGAACACTGAAGCTTTCTTT.

This clonotype was found many times. The chain joins TRBV7-2 to TRBJ2-1; 13 positions agree with TRBD2. This CDR3 has 16 residues. With V trimmed by 8 bases and J by 10 bases, 14 bases remained unmatched. Germline CDR1 is SGHTA and CDR2 is FQGNSA. The CDR3 loop reads CASDARRGLAGREQFF. Here the CDR3 DNA reads TGTGCCAGCGACGCACGACGGGGACTAGCGGGACGCGAGCAGTTCTTC.

The genes are TRBV7-9 and TRBJ2-7, with D hard to call. The ends were cut back, 5 bases at V and 0 bases at J, with 11 bases in the middle. The germline CDR1 and CDR2 sequences are SEHNR and FQNEAQ (reference sequence). The CDR3 contains 14 residues. In DNA form, the CDR3 reads TGTGCCAGCAGCAAGAGCTTAGTCTCCTACGAGCAGTACTTC. This translates into CASSKSLVSYEQYF. Full variable domain (outside the CDR3, taken from reference TRBV7-9 and TRBJ2-7): DTGVSQNPRHKITKRGQNVTFRCDPISEHNRLYWYRQTLGQGPEFLTYFQNEAQLEKSRLLSDRFSAERPKGSFSTLEIQRTEQGDSAMYLCASSKSLVSYEQYFGPGTRLTVT.

The rearrangement joins TRBV3-1 to TRBJ1-6, with a possible D match to TRBD1 (5 bases). Trimming cost V 4 bases and J 4 bases, with 8 bases left between them. The CDR3 sequence is 14 residues long. Germline assignment: CDR1 LGHDT and CDR2 YNNKEL (reference sequence). CDR3 sequence reads: CASSPGLYNSPLHF. The CDR3 DNA reads as TGTGCCAGCAGCCCGGGACTGTATAATTCACCCCTCCACTTT.

Only a few counts were recorded for this clonotype. The chain links TRBV5-4 to TRBJ1-3, with TRBD1 as a possible D gene (5 bases). The CDR3 covers 14 residues. V lost 1 base and J 2 bases, leaving 7 bases between the germline ends. Looked up from germline, CDR1 is SGHNT and CDR2 is YYREEE (reference sequence). CDR3 sequence: CASSLWGPGNTIYF. The CDR3 DNA follows: TGTGCCAGCAGCTTGTGGGGACCTGGAAACACCATATATTTT.